One sample yielded the 7 T cell receptor beta chains listed below, sequenced in a study of shared clonotypes between healthy human individuals. The assay was immunoSEQ multiplex PCR, and TCRdb's table has in-frame clones only and misses some. Of roughly 1,100,000 clones in the sample, more than 65% were seen once. The sequencing sample was made of memory CD4+ T cells sorted from blood. The subset here: CD45RA-negative fraction. These receptors came from a man younger than 35 in good health.

V gene TRBV28 combines with J gene TRBJ2-1; 13 nucleotides align to TRBD2. Per the germline V gene, CDR1 is MDHEN and CDR2 is SYDVKM. CDR3 length: 14 residues. With V trimmed by 10 bases and J by 4 bases, 4 bases remained unmatched. Written as DNA, the CDR3 is TGTGCCATTAGACTAGCGGGGGGTTACAATGAGCAGTTCTTC. This translates into CAIRLAGGYNEQFF. The variable domain in full, with the rest retrieved from reference TRBV28 and TRBJ2-1, is DVKVTQSSRYLVKRTGEKVFLECVQDMDHENMFWYRQDPGLGLRLIYFSYDVKMKEKGDIPEGYSVSREKKERFSLILESASTNQTSMYLCAIRLAGGYNEQFFGPGTRLTVL.

The count of this clone is one. The chain carries TRBV10-3 and TRBJ2-6, with D perhaps being TRBD1 or TRBD2 (5 bases each). There are 14 residues in the CDR3. The ends were cut back, 8 bases at V and 4 bases at J, with 12 bases in the middle. Germline V gene sequence: CDR1 ENHRY, CDR2 SYGVKD. The CDR3 region is CAIGDAGGANVLTF. The CDR3 DNA reads TGTGCCATCGGGGACGCCGGCGGGGCCAACGTCCTGACTTTC.

This chain connects TRBV19 to TRBJ2-4; D unresolved. CDR3 length: 15 amino acids. V was trimmed by 4 bases and J by 1 base, leaving 11 bases between them. Per the germline V gene, CDR1 is LNHDA and CDR2 is SQIVND (reference sequence). The CDR3 coding sequence is TGTGCCAGTAGTAAGGGCAGCCATGCCAAAAACATTCAGTACTTC. This gives the protein CASSKGSHAKNIQYF.

The chain joins TRBV19 to TRBJ2-6, with a tentative D call TRBD1 (7 bases). From germline, CDR1 is LNHDA and CDR2 SQIVND (reference sequence). CDR3 length: 18 amino acids. The ends were cut back, 3 bases at V and 5 bases at J, with 20 bases in the middle. The DNA of the CDR3 is TGTGCCAGTAGTATCGGAGGGGGCCCCGCTCTGAGGGCCAACGTCCTGACTTTC. Translation: CASSIGGGPALRANVLTF.

Points on this clone: The sample contains more than one DNA sequence encoding this CDR3. V usage is TRBV18 and J usage is TRBJ1-5; D unclear. Germline V gene lookup returns CDR1 KGHSH and CDR2 LQKENI. CDR3 length: 14 amino acids. V was cut by 3 bases and J by 0 bases, with 6 bases left in between. The CDR3 here is CASSPSYSNQPQHF. Here the CDR3 DNA reads TGTGCCAGCTCACCTTCGTATAGCAATCAGCCCCAGCATTTT. Supplemented by reference TRBV18 and TRBJ1-5, the full variable domain reads NAGVMQNPRHLVRRRGQEARLRCSPMKGHSHVYWYRQLPEEGLKFMVYLQKENIIDESGMPKERFSAEFPKEGPSILRIQQVVRGDSAAYFCASSPSYSNQPQHFGDGTRLSIL.

The chain carries TRBV2 and TRBJ1-1, with D possibly matching TRBD1 (5 bases). The CDR3 contains 12 residues. Trimming shortened V by 6 bases and J by 4 bases, and 9 bases separated the two germline ends. Germline values: CDR1 SNHLY, CDR2 FYNNEI. DNA of the CDR3: TGTGCCAGCAGAGACAGCCTCACTGAAGCTTTCTTT. Translation: CASRDSLTEAFF.

V and J are TRBV27 and TRBJ1-6; 7 bases map to TRBD1. Germline CDR1 MNHEY, CDR2 SMNVEV (reference sequence). V lost 4 bases to trimming and J lost 8 bases; unmatched junction nucleotides: 8. The CDR3 runs 15 residues. This CDR3 is CASSSRDSDYSPLHF. The CDR3 region has the DNA TGTGCCAGCAGTTCCCGGGACAGTGATTATTCACCCCTCCACTTT.